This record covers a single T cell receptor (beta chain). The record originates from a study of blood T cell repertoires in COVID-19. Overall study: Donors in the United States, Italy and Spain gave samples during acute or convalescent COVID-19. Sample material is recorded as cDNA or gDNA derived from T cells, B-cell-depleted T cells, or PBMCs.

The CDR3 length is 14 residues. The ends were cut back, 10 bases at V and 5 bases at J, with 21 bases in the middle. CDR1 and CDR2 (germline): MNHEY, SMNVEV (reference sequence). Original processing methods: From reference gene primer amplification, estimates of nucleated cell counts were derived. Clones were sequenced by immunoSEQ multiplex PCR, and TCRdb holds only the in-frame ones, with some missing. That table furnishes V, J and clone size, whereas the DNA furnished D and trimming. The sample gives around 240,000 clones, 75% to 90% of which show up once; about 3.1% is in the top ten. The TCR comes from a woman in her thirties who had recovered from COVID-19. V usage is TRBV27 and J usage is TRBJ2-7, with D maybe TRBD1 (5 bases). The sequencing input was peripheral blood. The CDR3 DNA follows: TGTGCCACCAAAGATACAGGTTTTAGAGACGAGCAGTACTTC. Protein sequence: CATKDTGFRDEQYF.